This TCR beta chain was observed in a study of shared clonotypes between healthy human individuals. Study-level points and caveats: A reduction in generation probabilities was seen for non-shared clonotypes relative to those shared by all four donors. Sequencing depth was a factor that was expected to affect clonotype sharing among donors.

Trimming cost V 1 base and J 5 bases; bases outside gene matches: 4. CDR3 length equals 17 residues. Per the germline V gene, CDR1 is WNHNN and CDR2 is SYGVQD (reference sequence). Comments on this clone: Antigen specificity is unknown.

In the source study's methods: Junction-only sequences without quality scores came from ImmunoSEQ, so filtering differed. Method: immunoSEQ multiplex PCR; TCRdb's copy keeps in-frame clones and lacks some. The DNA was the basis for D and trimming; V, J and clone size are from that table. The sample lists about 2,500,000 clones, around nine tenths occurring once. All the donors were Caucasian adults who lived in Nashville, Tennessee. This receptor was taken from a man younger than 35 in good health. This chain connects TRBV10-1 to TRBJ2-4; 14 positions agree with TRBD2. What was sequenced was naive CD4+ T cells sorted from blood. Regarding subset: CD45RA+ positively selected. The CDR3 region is CASSEYGLAGGQNIQYF. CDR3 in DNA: TGCGCCAGCAGTGAGTATGGACTAGCGGGGGGCCAAAACATTCAGTACTTC.